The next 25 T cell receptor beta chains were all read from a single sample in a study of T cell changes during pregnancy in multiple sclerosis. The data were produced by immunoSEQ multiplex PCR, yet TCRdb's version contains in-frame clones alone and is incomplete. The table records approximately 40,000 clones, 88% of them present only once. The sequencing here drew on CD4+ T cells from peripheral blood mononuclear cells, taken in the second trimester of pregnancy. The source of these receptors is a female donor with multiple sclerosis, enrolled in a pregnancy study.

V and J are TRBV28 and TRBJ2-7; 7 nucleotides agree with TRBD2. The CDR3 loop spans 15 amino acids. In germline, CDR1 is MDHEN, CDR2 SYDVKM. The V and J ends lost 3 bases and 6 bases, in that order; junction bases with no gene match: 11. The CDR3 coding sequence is TGTGCCAGCAGTTTTTCTCGGGCGGGAGAGGTCGAGCAGTACTTC. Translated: CASSFSRAGEVEQYF.

The DNA for the CDR3 is TGTGCCAGTAGTCCTGGACAGGGGGGAAAGACCCAGTACTTC. It is translated as CASSPGQGGKTQYF. The chain links TRBV19 to TRBJ2-5, with TRBD1 identical over 10 bases. Trimming cost V 5 bases and J 6 bases; bases outside gene matches: 6. The CDR3 sequence is 14 residues long. Germline-derived CDR1 and CDR2 are LNHDA and SQIVND (reference sequence).

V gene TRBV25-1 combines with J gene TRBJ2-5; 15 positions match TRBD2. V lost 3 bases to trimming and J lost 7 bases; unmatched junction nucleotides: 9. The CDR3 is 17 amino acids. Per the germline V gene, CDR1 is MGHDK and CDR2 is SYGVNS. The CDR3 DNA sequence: TGTGCCAGCAGTGATTCCCGGACTAGCGGGAGGGCGGGGACCCAGTACTTC. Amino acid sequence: CASSDSRTSGRAGTQYF.

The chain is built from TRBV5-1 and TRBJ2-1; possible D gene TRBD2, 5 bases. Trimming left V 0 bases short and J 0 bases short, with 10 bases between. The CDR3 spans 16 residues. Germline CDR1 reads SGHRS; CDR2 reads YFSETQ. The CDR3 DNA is TGCGCCAGCAGCTTGGAAGGACTTAGCTCCTACAATGAGCAGTTCTTC. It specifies CASSLEGLSSYNEQFF.

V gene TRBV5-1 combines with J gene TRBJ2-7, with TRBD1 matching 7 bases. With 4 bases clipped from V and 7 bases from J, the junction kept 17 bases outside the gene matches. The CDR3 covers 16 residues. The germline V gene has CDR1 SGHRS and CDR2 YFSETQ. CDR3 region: CASSLAPGQTFLEQYF. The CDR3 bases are TGCGCCAGCAGCCTGGCACCGGGACAGACTTTTTTAGAGCAGTACTTC.

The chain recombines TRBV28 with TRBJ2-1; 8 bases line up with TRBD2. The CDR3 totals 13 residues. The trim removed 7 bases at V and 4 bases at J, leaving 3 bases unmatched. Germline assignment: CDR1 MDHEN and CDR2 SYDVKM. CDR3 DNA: TGTGCCAGCACAGCGGGAGTGTACAATGAGCAGTTCTTC. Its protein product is CASTAGVYNEQFF.

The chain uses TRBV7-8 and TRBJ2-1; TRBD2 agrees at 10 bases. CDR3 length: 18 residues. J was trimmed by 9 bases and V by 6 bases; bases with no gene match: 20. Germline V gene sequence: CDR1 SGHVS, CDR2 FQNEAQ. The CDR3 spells CASSSRGLAGVEGREQFF. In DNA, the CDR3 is TGTGCCAGCAGTTCTAGGGGGCTAGCGGGAGTTGAGGGTCGTGAGCAGTTCTTC. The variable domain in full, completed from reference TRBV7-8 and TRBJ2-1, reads GAGVSQSPRYKVAKRGQDVALRCDPISGHVSLFWYQQALGQGPEFLTYFQNEAQLDKSGLPSDRFFAERPEGSVSTLKIQRTQQEDSAVYLCASSSRGLAGVEGREQFFGPGTRLTVL.

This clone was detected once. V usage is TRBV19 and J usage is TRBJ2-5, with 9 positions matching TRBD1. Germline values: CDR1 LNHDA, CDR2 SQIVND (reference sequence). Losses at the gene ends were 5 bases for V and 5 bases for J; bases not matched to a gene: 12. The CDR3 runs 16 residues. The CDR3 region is CASSEDTGGAGETQYF. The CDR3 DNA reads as TGTGCCAGTAGTGAGGACACAGGGGGCGCGGGGGAGACCCAGTACTTC.

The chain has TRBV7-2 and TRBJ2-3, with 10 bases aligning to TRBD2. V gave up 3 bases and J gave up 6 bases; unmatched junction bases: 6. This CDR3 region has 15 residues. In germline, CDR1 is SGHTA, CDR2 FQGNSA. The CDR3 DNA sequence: TGTGCCAGCAGCTTCAGCGGGAGGGCCCGCGATACGCAGTATTTT. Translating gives CASSFSGRARDTQYF.

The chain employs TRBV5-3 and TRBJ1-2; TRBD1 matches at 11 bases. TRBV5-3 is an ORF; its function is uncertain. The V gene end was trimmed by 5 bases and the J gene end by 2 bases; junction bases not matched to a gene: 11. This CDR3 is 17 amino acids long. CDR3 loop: CARRKVPRDRGNYGYTF. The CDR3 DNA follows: TGTGCCAGAAGAAAAGTCCCTCGGGACAGGGGGAACTATGGCTACACCTTC.

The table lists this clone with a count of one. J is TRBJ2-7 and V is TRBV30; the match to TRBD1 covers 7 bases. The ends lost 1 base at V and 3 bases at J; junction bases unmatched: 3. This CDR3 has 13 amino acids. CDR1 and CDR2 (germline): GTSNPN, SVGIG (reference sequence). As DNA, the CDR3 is TGTGCCTGGAGTGCTAACAGGGGCTACGAGCAGTACTTC. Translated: CAWSANRGYEQYF. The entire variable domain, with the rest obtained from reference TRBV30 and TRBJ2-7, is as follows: SQTIHQWPATLVQPVGSPLSLECTVEGTSNPNLYWYRQAAGRGLQLLFYSVGIGQISSEVPQNLSASRPQDRQFILSSKKLLLSDSGFYLCAWSANRGYEQYFGPGTRLTVT.

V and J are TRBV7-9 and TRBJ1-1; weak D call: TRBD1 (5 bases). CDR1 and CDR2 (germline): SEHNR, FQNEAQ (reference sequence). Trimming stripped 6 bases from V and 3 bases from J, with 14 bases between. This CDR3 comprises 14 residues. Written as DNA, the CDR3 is TGTGCCAGCAGTTTGGGAGGGGAGTACACTGAAGCTTTCTTT. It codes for CASSLGGEYTEAFF.

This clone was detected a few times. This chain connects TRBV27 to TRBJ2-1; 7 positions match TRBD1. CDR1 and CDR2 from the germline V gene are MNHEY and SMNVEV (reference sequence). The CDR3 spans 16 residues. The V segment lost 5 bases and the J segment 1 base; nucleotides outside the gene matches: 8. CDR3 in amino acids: CASSIVQGVSYNEQFF. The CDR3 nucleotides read TGTGCCAGCAGTATCGTTCAGGGGGTTTCCTACAATGAGCAGTTCTTC.

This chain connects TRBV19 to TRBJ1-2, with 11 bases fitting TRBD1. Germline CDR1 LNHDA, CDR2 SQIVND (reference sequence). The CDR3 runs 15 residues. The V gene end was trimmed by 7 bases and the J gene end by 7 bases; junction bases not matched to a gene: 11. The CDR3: CASTQAGQGASGYTF. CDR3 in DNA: TGTGCCAGTACCCAAGCCGGACAGGGGGCGAGTGGCTACACCTTC.

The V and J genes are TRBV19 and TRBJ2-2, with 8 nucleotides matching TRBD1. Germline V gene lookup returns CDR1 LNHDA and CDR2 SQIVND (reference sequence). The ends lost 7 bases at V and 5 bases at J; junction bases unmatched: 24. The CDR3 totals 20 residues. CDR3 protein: CASMGQMGSFRTGRTGELFF. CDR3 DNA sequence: TGTGCCAGTATGGGGCAAATGGGATCCTTCAGGACAGGGCGAACCGGGGAGCTGTTTTTT.

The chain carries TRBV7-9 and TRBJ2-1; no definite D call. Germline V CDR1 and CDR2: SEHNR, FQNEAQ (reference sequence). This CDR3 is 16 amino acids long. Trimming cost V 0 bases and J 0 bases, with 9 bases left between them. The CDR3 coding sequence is TGTGCCAGCAGCTTAGCGCAAAAGAGCTCCTACAATGAGCAGTTCTTC. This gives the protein CASSLAQKSSYNEQFF. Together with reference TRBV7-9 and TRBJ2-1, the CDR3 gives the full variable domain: DTGVSQNPRHKITKRGQNVTFRCDPISEHNRLYWYRQTLGQGPEFLTYFQNEAQLEKSRLLSDRFSAERPKGSFSTLEIQRTEQGDSAMYLCASSLAQKSSYNEQFFGPGTRLTVL.

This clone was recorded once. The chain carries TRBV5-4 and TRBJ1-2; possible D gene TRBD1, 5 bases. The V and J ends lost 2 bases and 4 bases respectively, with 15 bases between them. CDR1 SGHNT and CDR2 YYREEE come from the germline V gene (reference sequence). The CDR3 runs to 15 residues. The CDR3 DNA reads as TGTGCCAGCAGCTTTTGGGGCAGGGATACCTATGGCTACACCTTC. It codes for CASSFWGRDTYGYTF.

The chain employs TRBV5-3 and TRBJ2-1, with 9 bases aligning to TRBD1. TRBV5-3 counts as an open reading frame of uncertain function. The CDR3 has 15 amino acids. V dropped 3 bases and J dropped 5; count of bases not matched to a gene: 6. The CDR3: CARSSGTGYNNEQFF. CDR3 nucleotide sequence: TGTGCCAGAAGCTCCGGGACAGGGTACAACAATGAGCAGTTCTTC.

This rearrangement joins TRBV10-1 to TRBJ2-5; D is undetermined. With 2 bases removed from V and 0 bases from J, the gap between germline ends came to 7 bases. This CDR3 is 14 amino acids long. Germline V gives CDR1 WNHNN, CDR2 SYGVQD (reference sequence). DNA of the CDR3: TGCGCCAGCAGTGAGGGAGCTAACCAAGAGACCCAGTACTTC. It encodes CASSEGANQETQYF.

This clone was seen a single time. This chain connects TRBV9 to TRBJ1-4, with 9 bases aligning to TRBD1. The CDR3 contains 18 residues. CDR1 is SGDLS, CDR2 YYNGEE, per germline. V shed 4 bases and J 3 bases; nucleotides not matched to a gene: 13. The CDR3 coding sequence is TGTGCCAGCAGCCCAAAGGCCCCGGGGACAGGGTCTAATGAAAAACTGTTTTTT. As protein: CASSPKAPGTGSNEKLFF. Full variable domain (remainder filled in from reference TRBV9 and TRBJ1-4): DSGVTQTPKHLITATGQRVTLRCSPRSGDLSVYWYQQSLDQGLQFLIQYYNGEERAKGNILERFSAQQFPDLHSELNLSSLELGDSALYFCASSPKAPGTGSNEKLFFGSGTQLSVL.

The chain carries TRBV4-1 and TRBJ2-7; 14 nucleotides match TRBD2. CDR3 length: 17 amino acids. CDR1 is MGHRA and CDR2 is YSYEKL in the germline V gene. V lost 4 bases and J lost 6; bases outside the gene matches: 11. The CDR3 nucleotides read TGCGCCAGCAGCCCCGACTCCGGGACTAGCGGGAGATCCGAGCAGTACTTC. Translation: CASSPDSGTSGRSEQYF.

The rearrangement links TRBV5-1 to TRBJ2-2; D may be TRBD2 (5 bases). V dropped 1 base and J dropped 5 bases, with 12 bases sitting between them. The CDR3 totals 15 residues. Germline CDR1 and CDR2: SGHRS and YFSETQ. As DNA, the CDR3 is TGCGCCAGCAGCTTGCGGGATTCAGAGACCGGGGAGCTGTTTTTT. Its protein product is CASSLRDSETGELFF.

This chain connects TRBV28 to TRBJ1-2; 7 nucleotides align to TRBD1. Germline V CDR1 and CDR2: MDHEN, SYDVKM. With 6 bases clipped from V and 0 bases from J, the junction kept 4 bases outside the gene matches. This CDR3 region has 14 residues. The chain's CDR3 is CASRRDSSNYGYTF. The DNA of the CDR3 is TGTGCCAGCAGAAGGGACAGTTCTAACTATGGCTACACCTTC.

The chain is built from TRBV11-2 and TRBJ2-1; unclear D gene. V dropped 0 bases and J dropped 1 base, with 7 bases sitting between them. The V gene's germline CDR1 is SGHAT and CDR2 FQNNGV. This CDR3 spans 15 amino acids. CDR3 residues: CASSLDYRSYNEQFF. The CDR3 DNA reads TGTGCCAGCAGCTTAGATTACAGATCCTACAATGAGCAGTTCTTC.

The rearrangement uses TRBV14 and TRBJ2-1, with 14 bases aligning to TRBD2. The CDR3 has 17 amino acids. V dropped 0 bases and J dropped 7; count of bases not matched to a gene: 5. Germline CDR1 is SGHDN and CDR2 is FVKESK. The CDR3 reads CASSQERLAGGLNEQFF. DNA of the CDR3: TGTGCCAGCAGCCAAGAGCGACTAGCGGGAGGGCTGAATGAGCAGTTCTTC. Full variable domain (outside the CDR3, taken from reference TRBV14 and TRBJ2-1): EAGVTQFPSHSVIEKGQTVTLRCDPISGHDNLYWYRRVMGKEIKFLLHFVKESKQDESGMPNNRFLAERTGGTYSTLKVQPAELEDSGVYFCASSQERLAGGLNEQFFGPGTRLTVL.